This T cell receptor beta chain was identified in a study of early T cells in non-severe SARS-CoV-2 infection. Background on the study: Alpha and beta chains were unpaired, from unsorted whole-blood bulk RNA.

Findings and limits, study-wide: VDJdb matching favored anti-spike CD8 responses, missing private and CD4 specificities.

Individual cDNA molecules carried attached unique molecular identifiers. TCRdb re-derived calls from the 5' RACE reads in MiXCR, one entry per CDR3 protein. The repertoire holds 20,000 to 25,000 distinct CDR3 sequences, with 4.5% as singletons. This clonotype has at least ten counts. No antigen is known for it. The length of the CDR3 is 15 residues. Germline V CDR1 and CDR2: MNHEY, SMNVEV (reference sequence). V shed 5 bases, J shed 4 bases, and the junction held 6 bases outside the gene matches. The clonotype originates from an adult who was a healthcare worker with PCR-confirmed SARS-CoV-2 infection or an uninfected control (not recorded which). The chain couples TRBV27 to TRBJ2-3; 10 bases map to TRBD2. The specimen sequenced was whole blood. The CDR3 region is CASSTVAGGPDTQYF. DNA of the CDR3: TGTGCCAGCAGTACTGTAGCGGGGGGCCCAGATACGCAGTATTTT.